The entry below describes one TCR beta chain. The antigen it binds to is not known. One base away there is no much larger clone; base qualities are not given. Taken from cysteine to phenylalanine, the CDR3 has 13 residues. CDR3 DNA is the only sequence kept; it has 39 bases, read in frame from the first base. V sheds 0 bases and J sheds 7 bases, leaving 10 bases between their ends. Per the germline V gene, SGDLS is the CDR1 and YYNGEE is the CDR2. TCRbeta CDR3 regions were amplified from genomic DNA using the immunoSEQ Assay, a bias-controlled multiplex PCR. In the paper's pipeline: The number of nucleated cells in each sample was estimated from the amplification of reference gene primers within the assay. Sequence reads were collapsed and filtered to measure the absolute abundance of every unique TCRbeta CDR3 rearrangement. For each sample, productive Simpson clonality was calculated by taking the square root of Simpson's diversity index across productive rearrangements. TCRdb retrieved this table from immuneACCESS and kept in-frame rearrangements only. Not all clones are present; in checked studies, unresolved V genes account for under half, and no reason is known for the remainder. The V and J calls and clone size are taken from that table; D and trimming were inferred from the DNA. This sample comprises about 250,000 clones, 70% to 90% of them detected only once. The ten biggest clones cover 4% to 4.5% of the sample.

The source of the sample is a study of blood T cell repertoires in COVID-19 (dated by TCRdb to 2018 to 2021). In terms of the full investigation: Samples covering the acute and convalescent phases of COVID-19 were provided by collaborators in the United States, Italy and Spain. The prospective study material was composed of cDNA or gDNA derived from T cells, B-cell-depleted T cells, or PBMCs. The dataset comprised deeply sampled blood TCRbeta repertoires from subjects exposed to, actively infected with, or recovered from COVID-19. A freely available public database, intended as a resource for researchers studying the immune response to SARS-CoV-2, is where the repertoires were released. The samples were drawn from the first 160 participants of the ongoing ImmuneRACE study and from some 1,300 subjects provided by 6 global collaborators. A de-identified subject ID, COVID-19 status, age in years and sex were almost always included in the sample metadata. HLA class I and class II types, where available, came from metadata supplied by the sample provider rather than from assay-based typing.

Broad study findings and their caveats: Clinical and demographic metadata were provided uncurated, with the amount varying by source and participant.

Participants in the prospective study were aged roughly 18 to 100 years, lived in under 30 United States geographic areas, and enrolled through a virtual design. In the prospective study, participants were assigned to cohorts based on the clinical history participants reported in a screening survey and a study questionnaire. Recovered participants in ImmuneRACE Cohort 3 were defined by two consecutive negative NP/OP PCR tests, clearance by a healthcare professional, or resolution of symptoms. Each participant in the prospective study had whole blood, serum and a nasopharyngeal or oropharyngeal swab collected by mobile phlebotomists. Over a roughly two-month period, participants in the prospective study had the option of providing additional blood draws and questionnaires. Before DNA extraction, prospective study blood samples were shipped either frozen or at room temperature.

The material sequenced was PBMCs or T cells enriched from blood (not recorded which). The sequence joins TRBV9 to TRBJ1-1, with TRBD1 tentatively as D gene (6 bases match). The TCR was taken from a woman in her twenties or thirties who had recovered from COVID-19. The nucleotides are TGTGCCAGCAGCGTAGACAGGGAGCTTGAAGCTTTCTTT. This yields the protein CASSVDRELEAFF. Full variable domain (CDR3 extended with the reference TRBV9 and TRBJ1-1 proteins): DSGVTQTPKHLITATGQRVTLRCSPRSGDLSVYWYQQSLDQGLQFLIQYYNGEERAKGNILERFSAQQFPDLHSELNLSSLELGDSALYFCASSVDRELEAFFGQGTRLTVV.